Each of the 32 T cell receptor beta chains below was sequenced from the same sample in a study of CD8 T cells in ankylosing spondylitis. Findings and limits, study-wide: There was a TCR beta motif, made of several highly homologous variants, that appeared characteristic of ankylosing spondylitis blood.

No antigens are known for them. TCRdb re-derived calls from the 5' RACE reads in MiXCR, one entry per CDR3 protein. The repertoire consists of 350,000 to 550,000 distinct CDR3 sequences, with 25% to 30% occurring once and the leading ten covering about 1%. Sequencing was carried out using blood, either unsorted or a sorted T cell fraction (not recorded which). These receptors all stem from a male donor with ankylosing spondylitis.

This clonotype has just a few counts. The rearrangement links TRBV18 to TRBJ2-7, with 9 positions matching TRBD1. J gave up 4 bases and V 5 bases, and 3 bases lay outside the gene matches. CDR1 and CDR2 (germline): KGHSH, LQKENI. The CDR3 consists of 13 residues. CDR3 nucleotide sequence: TGTGCCAGCTCAGTGGGACAGGGTTACGAGCAGTACTTC. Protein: CASSVGQGYEQYF.

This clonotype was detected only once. The CDR3 nucleotides are TGTGCCAGCAGCCGGGATTCTTTTAATCAGCCCCAGCATTTT. Encoded protein: CASSRDSFNQPQHF. The gene calls are TRBV16 and TRBJ1-5, with D unclear. V gave up 4 bases and J gave up 4 bases, with 11 bases separating them. From germline, CDR1 is KGHSY and CDR2 FQNENV. The CDR3 has 14 residues.

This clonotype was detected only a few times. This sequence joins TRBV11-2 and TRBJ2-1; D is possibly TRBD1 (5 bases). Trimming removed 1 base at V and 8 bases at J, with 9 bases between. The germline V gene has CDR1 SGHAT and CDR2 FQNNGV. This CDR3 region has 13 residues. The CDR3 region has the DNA TGTGCCAGCAGCTTAGGCAGGGCAGATGAGCAGTTCTTC. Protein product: CASSLGRADEQFF. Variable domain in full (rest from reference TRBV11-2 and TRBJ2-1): EAGVAQSPRYKIIEKRQSVAFWCNPISGHATLYWYQQILGQGPKLLIQFQNNGVVDDSQLPKDRFSAERLKGVDSTLKIQPAKLEDSAVYLCASSLGRADEQFFGPGTRLTVL.

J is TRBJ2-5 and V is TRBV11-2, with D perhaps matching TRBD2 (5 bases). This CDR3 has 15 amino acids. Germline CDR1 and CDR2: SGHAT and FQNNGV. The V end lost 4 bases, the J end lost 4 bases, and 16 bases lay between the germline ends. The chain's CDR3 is CASSSRTAGGETQYF. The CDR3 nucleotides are TGTGCCAGCAGCTCGCGGACCGCCGGAGGAGAGACCCAGTACTTC. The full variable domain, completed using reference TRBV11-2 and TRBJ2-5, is EAGVAQSPRYKIIEKRQSVAFWCNPISGHATLYWYQQILGQGPKLLIQFQNNGVVDDSQLPKDRFSAERLKGVDSTLKIQPAKLEDSAVYLCASSSRTAGGETQYFGPGTRLLVL.

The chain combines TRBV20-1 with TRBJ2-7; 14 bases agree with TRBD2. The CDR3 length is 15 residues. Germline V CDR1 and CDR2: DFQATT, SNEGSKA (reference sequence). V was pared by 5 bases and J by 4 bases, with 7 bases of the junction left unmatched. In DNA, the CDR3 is TGCAGTGCTGAGTTAGGGACTAGCGGGAGTTACGAGCAGTACTTC. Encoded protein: CSAELGTSGSYEQYF.

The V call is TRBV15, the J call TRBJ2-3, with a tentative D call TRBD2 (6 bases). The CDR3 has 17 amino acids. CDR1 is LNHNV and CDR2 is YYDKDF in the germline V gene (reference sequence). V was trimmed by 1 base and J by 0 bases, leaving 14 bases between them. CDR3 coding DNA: TGTGCCACCAGCAGAGGATCGGGCGGGGCTAGCACAGATACGCAGTATTTT. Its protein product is CATSRGSGGASTDTQYF.

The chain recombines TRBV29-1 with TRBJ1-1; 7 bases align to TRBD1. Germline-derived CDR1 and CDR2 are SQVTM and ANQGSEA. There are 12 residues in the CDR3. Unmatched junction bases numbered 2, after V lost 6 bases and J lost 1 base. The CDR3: CSVNRGNTEAFF. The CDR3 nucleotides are TGCAGCGTAAACAGGGGGAACACTGAAGCTTTCTTT.

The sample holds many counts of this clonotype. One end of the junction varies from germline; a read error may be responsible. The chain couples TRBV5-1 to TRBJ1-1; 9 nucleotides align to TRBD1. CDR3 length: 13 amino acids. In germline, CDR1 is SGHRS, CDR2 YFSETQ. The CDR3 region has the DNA TGTGCCAGCAGCTTGGACAGGGGAACTGAAGCTTTCTTT. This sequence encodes CASSLDRGTEAFF.

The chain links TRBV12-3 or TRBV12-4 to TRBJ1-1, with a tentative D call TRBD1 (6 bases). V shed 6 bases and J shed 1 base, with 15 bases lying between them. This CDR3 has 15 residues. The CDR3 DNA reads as TGTGCCAGCAGCTTTACGGGGGGCCGGAACACTGAAGCTTTCTTT. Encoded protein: CASSFTGGRNTEAFF.

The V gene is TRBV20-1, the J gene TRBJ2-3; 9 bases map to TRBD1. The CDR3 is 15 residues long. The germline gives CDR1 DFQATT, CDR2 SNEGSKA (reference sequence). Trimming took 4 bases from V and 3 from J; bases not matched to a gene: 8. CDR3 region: CSAITVGQGTDTQYF. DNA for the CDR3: TGCAGTGCTATAACCGTGGGACAGGGTACAGATACGCAGTATTTT.

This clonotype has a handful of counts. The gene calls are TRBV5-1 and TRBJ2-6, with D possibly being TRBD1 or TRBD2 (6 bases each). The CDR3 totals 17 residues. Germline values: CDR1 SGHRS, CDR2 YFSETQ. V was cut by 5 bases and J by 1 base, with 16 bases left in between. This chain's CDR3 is CASRDGLGGSGANVLTF. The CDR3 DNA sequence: TGCGCCAGCAGAGACGGCCTAGGGGGGTCTGGGGCCAACGTCCTGACTTTC.

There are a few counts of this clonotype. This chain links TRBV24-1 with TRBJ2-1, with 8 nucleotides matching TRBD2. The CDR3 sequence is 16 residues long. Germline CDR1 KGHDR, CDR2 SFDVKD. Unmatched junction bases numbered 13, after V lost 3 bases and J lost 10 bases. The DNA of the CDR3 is TGTGCCACCAGTGATCCAATAGCGGGAACGGGTTCGGAGCAGTTCTTC. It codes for CATSDPIAGTGSEQFF.

The CDR3, as DNA: TGTGCCAGCAGGCCCCGGGTTGGGGAAACTGAAGCTTTCTTT. Amino acids: CASRPRVGETEAFF. This rearrangement joins TRBV28 to TRBJ1-1; D remains ambiguous. This CDR3 spans 14 amino acids. Germline V gene sequence: CDR1 MDHEN, CDR2 SYDVKM. V was trimmed by 6 bases and J by 5 bases, leaving 16 bases between them.

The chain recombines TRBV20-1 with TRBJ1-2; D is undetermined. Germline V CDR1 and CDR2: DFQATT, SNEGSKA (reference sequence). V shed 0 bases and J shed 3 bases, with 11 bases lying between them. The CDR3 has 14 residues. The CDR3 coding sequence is TGCAGTGCTAGAGATTCCAGCGGGTACTATGGCTACACCTTC. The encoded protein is CSARDSSGYYGYTF.

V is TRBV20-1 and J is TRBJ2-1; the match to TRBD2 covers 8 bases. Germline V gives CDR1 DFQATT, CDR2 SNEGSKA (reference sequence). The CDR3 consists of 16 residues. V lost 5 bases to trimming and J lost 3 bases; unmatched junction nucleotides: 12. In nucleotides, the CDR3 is TGCAGTGCTTTACCAGCGACTAGCGAGAACTACAATGAGCAGTTCTTC. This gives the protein CSALPATSENYNEQFF.

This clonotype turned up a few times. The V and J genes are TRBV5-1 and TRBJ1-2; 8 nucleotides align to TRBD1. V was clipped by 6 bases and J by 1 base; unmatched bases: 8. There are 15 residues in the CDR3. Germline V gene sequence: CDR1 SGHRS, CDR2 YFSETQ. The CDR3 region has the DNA TGCGCCAGCAAGCCCCACAGGGGGATTAACTATGGCTACACCTTC. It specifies CASKPHRGINYGYTF.

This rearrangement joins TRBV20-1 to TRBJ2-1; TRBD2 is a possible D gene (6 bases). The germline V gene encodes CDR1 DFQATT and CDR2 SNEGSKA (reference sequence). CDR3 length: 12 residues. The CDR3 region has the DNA TGCAGCCTACCGGGACTTAACAATGAGCAGTTCTTC. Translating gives CSLPGLNNEQFF.

Written as DNA, the CDR3 is TGCAGTGCTAGAGTAGCGGGAGGCACAGATACGCAGTATTTT. Its translation: CSARVAGGTDTQYF. This sequence joins TRBV20-1 and TRBJ2-3; 9 positions match TRBD2. CDR3 length equals 14 residues. CDR1 DFQATT and CDR2 SNEGSKA come from the germline V gene (reference sequence). V trimming: 1 base; J trimming: 1 base; junction bases outside the gene matches: 0.

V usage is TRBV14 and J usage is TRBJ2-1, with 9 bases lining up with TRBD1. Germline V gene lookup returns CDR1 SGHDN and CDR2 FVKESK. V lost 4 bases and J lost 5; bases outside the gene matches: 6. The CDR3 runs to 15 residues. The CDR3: CASSLGTGLNNEQFF. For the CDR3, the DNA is TGTGCCAGCAGCCTCGGGACAGGGCTGAACAATGAGCAGTTCTTC.

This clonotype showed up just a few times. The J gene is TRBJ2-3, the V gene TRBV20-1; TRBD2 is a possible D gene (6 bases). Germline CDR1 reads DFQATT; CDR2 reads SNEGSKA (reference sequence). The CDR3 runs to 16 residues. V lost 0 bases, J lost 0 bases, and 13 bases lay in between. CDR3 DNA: TGCAGTGCTAGAGATCGGGGGACCTCTAGCACAGATACGCAGTATTTT. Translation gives CSARDRGTSSTDTQYF.

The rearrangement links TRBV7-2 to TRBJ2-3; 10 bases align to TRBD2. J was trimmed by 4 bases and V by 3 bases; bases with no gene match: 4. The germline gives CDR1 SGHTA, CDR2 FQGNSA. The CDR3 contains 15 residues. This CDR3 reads CASSFASGSADTQYF. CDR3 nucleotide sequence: TGTGCCAGCAGCTTTGCTAGCGGGAGTGCAGATACGCAGTATTTT.

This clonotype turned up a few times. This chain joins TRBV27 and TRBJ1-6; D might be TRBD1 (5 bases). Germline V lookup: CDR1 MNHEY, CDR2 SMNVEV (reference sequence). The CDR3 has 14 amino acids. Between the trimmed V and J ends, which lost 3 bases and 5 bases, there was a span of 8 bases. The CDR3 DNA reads TGTGCCAGCAGTTTTTACAGGAATAATTCACCCCTCCACTTT. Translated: CASSFYRNNSPLHF.

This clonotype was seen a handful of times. CDR3 loop: CASSVVGGSYGYTF. In DNA, the CDR3 is TGTGCCAGCAGCGTAGTGGGAGGTTCCTATGGCTACACCTTC. The chain has TRBV9 and TRBJ1-2; D gene unclear. The V gene's germline CDR1 is SGDLS and CDR2 YYNGEE. The CDR3 has 14 residues. Trimming took off 0 bases at V and 4 bases at J, with 10 bases between the two ends. The complete variable domain, with remaining parts taken from reference TRBV9 and TRBJ1-2, reads DSGVTQTPKHLITATGQRVTLRCSPRSGDLSVYWYQQSLDQGLQFLIQYYNGEERAKGNILERFSAQQFPDLHSELNLSSLELGDSALYFCASSVVGGSYGYTFGSGTRLTVV.

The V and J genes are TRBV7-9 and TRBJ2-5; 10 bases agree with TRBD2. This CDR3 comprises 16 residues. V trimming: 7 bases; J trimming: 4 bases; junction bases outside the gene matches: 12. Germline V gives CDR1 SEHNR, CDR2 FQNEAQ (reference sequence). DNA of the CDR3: TGTGCCAGCAACTTCTTGAGCGGGAGGGCGGCAGAGACCCAGTACTTC. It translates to CASNFLSGRAAETQYF.

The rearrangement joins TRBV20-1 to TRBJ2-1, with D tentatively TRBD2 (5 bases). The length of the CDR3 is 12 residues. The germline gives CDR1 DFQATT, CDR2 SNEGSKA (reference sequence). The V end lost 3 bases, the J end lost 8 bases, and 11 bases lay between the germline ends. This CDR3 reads CSASGEGDEQFF. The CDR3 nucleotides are TGCAGTGCTAGCGGGGAAGGCGATGAGCAGTTCTTC.

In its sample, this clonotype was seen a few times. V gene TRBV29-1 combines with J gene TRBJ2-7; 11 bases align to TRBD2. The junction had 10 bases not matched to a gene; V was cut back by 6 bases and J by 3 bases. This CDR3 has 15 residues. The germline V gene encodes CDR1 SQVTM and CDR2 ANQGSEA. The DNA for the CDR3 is TGCAGCGTCCATTCCACTAGCGGGGGTGACTACGAGCAGTACTTC. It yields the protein CSVHSTSGGDYEQYF.

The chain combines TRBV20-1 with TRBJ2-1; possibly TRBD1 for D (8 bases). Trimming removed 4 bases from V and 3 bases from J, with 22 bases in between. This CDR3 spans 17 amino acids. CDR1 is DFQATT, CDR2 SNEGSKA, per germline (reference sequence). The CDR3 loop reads CSANGQGGGLRYNEQFF. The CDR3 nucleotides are TGCAGTGCTAACGGACAGGGAGGGGGACTACGCTACAATGAGCAGTTCTTC.

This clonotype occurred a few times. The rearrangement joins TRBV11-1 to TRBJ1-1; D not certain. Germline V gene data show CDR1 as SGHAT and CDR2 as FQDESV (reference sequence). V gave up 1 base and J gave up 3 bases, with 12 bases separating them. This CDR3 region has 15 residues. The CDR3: CASSLGQDVDTEAFF. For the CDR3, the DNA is TGTGCCAGCAGCTTAGGCCAGGATGTGGACACTGAAGCTTTCTTT. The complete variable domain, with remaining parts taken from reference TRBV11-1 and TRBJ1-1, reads EAEVAQSPRYKITEKSQAVAFWCDPISGHATLYWYRQILGQGPELLVQFQDESVVDDSQLPKDRFSAERLKGVDSTLKIQPAELGDSAMYLCASSLGQDVDTEAFFGQGTRLTVV.

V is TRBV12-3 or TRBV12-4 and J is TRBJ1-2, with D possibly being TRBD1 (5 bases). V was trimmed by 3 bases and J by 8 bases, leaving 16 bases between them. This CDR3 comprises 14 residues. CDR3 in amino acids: CASSFQALEGGYTF. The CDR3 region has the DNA TGTGCCAGCAGTTTCCAGGCCCTCGAGGGGGGCTACACCTTC.

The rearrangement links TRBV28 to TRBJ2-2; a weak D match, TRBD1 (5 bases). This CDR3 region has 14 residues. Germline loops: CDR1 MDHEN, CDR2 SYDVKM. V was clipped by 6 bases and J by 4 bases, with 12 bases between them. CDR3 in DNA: TGTGCCAGCAGAAATCAGGGTTCCACCGGGGAGCTGTTTTTT. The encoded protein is CASRNQGSTGELFF.

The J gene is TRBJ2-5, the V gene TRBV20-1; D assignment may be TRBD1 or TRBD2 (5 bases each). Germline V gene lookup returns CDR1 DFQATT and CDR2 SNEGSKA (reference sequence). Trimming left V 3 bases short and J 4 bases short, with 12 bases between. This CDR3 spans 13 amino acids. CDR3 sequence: CSARLRDRETQYF. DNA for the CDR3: TGCAGTGCTAGGCTCCGGGACCGAGAGACCCAGTACTTC.

CDR3 bases: TGTGCCAGCTCACCACGGGACAGGGGGCGGCTCTCTGGAAACACCATATATTTT. This sequence encodes CASSPRDRGRLSGNTIYF. The chain couples TRBV18 to TRBJ1-3, with 12 bases identical to TRBD1. Germline lookup yields CDR1 KGHSH and CDR2 LQKENI. The CDR3 spans 18 residues. V lost 1 base to trimming and J lost 0 bases; unmatched junction nucleotides: 4.